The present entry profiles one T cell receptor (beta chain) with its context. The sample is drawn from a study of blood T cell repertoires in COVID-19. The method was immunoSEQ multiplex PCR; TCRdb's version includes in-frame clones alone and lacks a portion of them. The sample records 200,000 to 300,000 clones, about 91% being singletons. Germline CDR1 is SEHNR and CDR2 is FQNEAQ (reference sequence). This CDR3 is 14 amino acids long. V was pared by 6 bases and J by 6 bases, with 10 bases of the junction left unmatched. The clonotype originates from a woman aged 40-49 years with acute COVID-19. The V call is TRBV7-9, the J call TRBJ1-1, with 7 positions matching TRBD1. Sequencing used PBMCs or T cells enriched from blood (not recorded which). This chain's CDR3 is CASSSTGIGPEAFF. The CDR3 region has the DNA TGTGCCAGCAGTTCGACAGGGATCGGCCCTGAAGCTTTCTTT.